These T cell receptor beta chains were read from a single sample in a study of response to subunit inactivated influenza vaccine. MiXCR, applied by TCRdb to the RT-PCR reads, yields one record per CDR3 protein. This sample has around 470,000 distinct CDR3 sequences, with approximately 7.3% found just once. This specimen consisted of PBMCs from blood, obtained approximately 25 months after vaccination. The origin of the receptors is a man aged 50 to 69 who received an inactivated influenza vaccine. CDR3s leave out the opening cysteine and the closing phenylalanine or tryptophan.

V,CDR3
TRBV28,ASSTEGTTRQY
TRBV28,ASTLGYGSFNEQY
TRBV10-3,AISDGTSTDTQY
TRBV12-3/TRBV12-4,ASSFRTSGRSYNEQF
TRBV12-3/TRBV12-4,ASRAGTSPSYEQY
TRBV4-3,ASSQDSQTGIYGYT
TRBV5-4,ASSSGGRSGLGVDNEQF
TRBV9,ASSAEGPLAAQPQH
TRBV14,ASSRWDRALNTGELF
TRBV20-1,SARERGSYTEAF
TRBV20-1,SARGYLDYNEQF
TRBV7-2,ASSLSGLAFLRYNEQF
TRBV5-1,ASSSGLGGGEQF
TRBV2,ASSPPGVATGHHDNEQF
TRBV11-2,ASSSRTGDGDTQY
TRBV4-2,ASSQDRVDTGELF
TRBV27,ASSPRTGTGGELF
TRBV29-1,SVVRDTYEQY
TRBV7-2,ASSFATNSGFYEQY
TRBV12-3/TRBV12-4,ASSKRLAGGPGTDTQY
TRBV5-5,ASSPGPRCPRNQPQH
TRBV7-9,ASSLAGEPQH
TRBV5-5,ASYPTIGRSEQY
TRBV3-1,ASSQRRTSGDTQY
TRBV20-1,SARWDRPTGIHGYT
TRBV6-2/TRBV6-3,ASSTEGVAQH
TRBV5-1,ASSLAKWQETQY
TRBV20-1,SAREGDPYNEQF
TRBV3-1,ASSPTPAGNTEAF
TRBV7-2,ASSPGQRTGELF
TRBV12-3/TRBV12-4,ASSLRPNEQF
TRBV9,ASSGALEDTQY
TRBV15,ATSRGPGTRTGTDTQY
TRBV25-1,ASSEPGARPDTQY
TRBV4-1,ASSPVPLSGGIYEQY
TRBV29-1,SVSTGQGTASTDTQY
TRBV12-3/TRBV12-4,ACSLAVTSGGEAYNEQF
TRBV28,ASSLQGTGNTGELF
TRBV7-9,ASSLIQGIEAF
TRBV6-2/TRBV6-3,ASSIRLGMGELF
TRBV28,ASSLRGGWREQY
TRBV5-1,ASSILTGYNEQF
TRBV2,ASSENVVREKLF
TRBV6-5,ASSYSINSISEQY
TRBV6-2/TRBV6-3,ASSWLTEYEQY
TRBV4-3,ASSQGGPGGSLGQPQH
TRBV29-1,SDYDRETDTQY
TRBV12-2,ASRLVPGPRYEQY
TRBV20-1,SARIQTLYGPQY
TRBV6-1,ASSTSVRYNSPLH
TRBV28,ASSFREYGEQF
TRBV10-3,AIRDPGTNTDTQY
TRBV7-6,ASSPLLGGVRNTIY